The 16 T cell receptor beta chains presented below share a single source sample, sequenced in a study of cytomegalovirus exposure and HLA in healthy donors. Generated by immunoSEQ multiplex PCR, the TCRdb table keeps only in-frame clones and is missing some. The data show some 88,000 clones, around 96% seen once. Sequenced sample: PBMCs. These receptors all come from a young man in good health and CMV-seronegative.

The V gene is TRBV29-1, the J gene TRBJ1-4, with 7 bases aligning to TRBD1. The CDR3 has 12 amino acids. Germline lookup yields CDR1 SQVTM and CDR2 ANQGSEA. V dropped 4 bases and J dropped 6; count of bases not matched to a gene: 2. This CDR3 is CSVGTGDEKLFF. CDR3 bases: TGCAGCGTTGGCACAGGGGATGAAAAACTGTTTTTT.

The chain couples TRBV10-3 to TRBJ1-5, with TRBD1 matching 10 bases. Germline V gene sequence: CDR1 ENHRY, CDR2 SYGVKD. V shed 3 bases and J 7 bases; nucleotides not matched to a gene: 6. The CDR3 is 15 amino acids. The CDR3 loop reads CAISEGQGGTQPQHF. In nucleotides, the CDR3 is TGTGCCATCAGTGAAGGACAGGGGGGCACGCAGCCCCAGCATTTT.

V usage is TRBV11-3 and J usage is TRBJ1-1; a possible D gene is TRBD1 (5 bases). CDR3 size: 15 residues. Germline values: CDR1 SGHNT, CDR2 YENEEA. Between the trimmed V and J ends, which lost 5 bases and 2 bases, there was a span of 15 bases. CDR3 in DNA: TGTGCCAGCAGCACCCTCGGGGGTTTTAACACTGAAGCTTTCTTT. Translated: CASSTLGGFNTEAFF. Together with reference TRBV11-3 and TRBJ1-1, the CDR3 gives the full variable domain: EAGVVQSPRYKIIEKKQPVAFWCNPISGHNTLYWYLQNLGQGPELLIRYENEEAVDDSQLPKDRFSAERLKGVDSTLKIQPAELGDSAVYLCASSTLGGFNTEAFFGQGTRLTVV.

Here the CDR3 reads CASSLLAEGYYNEQFF. In DNA form, the CDR3 reads TGTGCCAGCAGCTTGCTAGCGGAGGGCTACTACAATGAGCAGTTCTTC. V usage is TRBV5-6 and J usage is TRBJ2-1; 7 bases align to TRBD2. Germline CDR1 reads SGHDT; CDR2 reads YYEEEE. Trimming cost V 1 base and J 3 bases; bases outside gene matches: 7. This CDR3 comprises 16 residues.

This chain links TRBV7-2 with TRBJ2-3; no reliable D call. Looked up from germline, CDR1 is SGHTA and CDR2 is FQGNSA. V lost 1 base, J lost 8 bases, and 7 bases lay in between. This CDR3 has 12 amino acids. The CDR3 reads CASSLGAATQYF. The CDR3 bases are TGTGCCAGCAGCTTAGGTGCGGCTACGCAGTATTTT.

This chain joins TRBV5-1 and TRBJ2-7; the match to TRBD1 covers 12 bases. CDR1 is SGHRS and CDR2 is YFSETQ in the germline V gene. V lost 4 bases to trimming and J lost 5 bases; unmatched junction nucleotides: 4. This CDR3 is built from 14 residues. CDR3 residues: CASSPGQGAHEQYF. The CDR3 region has the DNA TGCGCCAGCAGCCCGGGACAGGGGGCTCACGAGCAGTACTTC.

This chain connects TRBV19 to TRBJ2-6; D remains ambiguous. The V and J ends lost 3 bases and 0 bases respectively, with 9 bases between them. CDR3 length: 16 residues. The V gene's germline CDR1 is LNHDA and CDR2 SQIVND (reference sequence). DNA of the CDR3: TGTGCCAGTAGTATCCCCCGTAACTCTGGGGCCAACGTCCTGACTTTC. Its protein is CASSIPRNSGANVLTF.

The chain joins TRBV2 to TRBJ2-5; D perhaps matches TRBD2 (6 bases). V was pared by 4 bases and J by 5 bases, with 14 bases between. Germline assignment: CDR1 SNHLY and CDR2 FYNNEI. The CDR3 is 14 residues long. CDR3 bases: TGTGCCAGCAGTGTGGGACTGACCGGGGAGACCCAGTACTTC. It encodes CASSVGLTGETQYF.

V is TRBV5-6 and J is TRBJ2-3; the match to TRBD1 covers 12 bases. CDR1 and CDR2 from the germline V gene are SGHDT and YYEEEE. The J segment lost 5 bases and the V segment lost 3 bases, leaving 4 bases of the junction unmatched. The CDR3 contains 15 residues. CDR3 nucleotide sequence: TGTGCCAGCAGCTCCGGGACAGGGGGCGGAGATACGCAGTATTTT. Its translation: CASSSGTGGGDTQYF.

The chain carries TRBV29-1 and TRBJ2-2, with D possibly being TRBD1 (8 bases). The germline gives CDR1 SQVTM, CDR2 ANQGSEA. The CDR3 runs to 14 residues. V lost 5 bases and J lost 6, with 16 bases in between. The CDR3 loop reads CSVQRTGRAGELFF. Written as DNA, the CDR3 is TGCAGCGTTCAAAGGACAGGGAGGGCCGGGGAGCTGTTTTTT.

The chain uses TRBV2 and TRBJ2-1; D is possibly TRBD1 (6 bases). V gave up 4 bases and J gave up 2 bases, with 21 bases separating them. The CDR3 is 18 residues long. From germline, CDR1 is SNHLY and CDR2 FYNNEI. The CDR3 is CASSVSNLNRVTYNEQFF. CDR3 bases: TGTGCCAGCAGTGTTAGTAATTTGAACAGGGTGACCTACAATGAGCAGTTCTTC.

The genes are TRBV7-2 and TRBJ1-2, with TRBD1 matching 9 bases. J lost 8 bases, V lost 5 bases, and 9 bases had no gene match. The CDR3 spans 14 residues. Germline V CDR1 and CDR2: SGHTA, FQGNSA. CDR3 in DNA: TGTGCCAGCAGCCAACACCGGACAGGGGAAGGCTACACCTTC. Its translation: CASSQHRTGEGYTF.

CDR3 nucleotide sequence: TGTGCCAGCAGCCACTTCCGGGAGACAGGGTCGTTCGATGAGCAGTTCTTC. It codes for CASSHFRETGSFDEQFF. The J gene is TRBJ2-1, the V gene TRBV11-3, with D possibly TRBD1 on 7 matching bases. This CDR3 is built from 17 residues. Germline V gene sequence: CDR1 SGHNT, CDR2 YENEEA. V lost 5 bases, J lost 8 bases, and 25 bases lay in between. Full variable domain (outside the CDR3, taken from reference TRBV11-3 and TRBJ2-1): EAGVVQSPRYKIIEKKQPVAFWCNPISGHNTLYWYLQNLGQGPELLIRYENEEAVDDSQLPKDRFSAERLKGVDSTLKIQPAELGDSAVYLCASSHFRETGSFDEQFFGPGTRLTVL.

The rearrangement uses TRBV5-1 and TRBJ2-1; D may be TRBD2 (6 bases). Trimming removed 0 bases from V and 1 base from J, with 14 bases in between. This CDR3 comprises 17 residues. Germline values: CDR1 SGHRS, CDR2 YFSETQ. CDR3 nucleotide sequence: TGCGCCAGCAGCTTGGTGACGGGAGAAGCGTCCTACAATGAGCAGTTCTTC. This gives the protein CASSLVTGEASYNEQFF.

In this sample, this clone turned up a few times. The rearrangement joins TRBV5-1 to TRBJ2-7, with a possible D match to TRBD1 (6 bases). This CDR3 is built from 14 residues. Trimming stripped 0 bases from V and 7 bases from J, with 14 bases between. The V gene's germline CDR1 is SGHRS and CDR2 YFSETQ. The CDR3 loop reads CASSLGTARLEQYF. The CDR3, as DNA: TGCGCCAGCAGCTTGGGGACAGCCCGCCTGGAGCAGTACTTC.

This clone was observed a handful of times. The rearrangement joins TRBV5-6 to TRBJ2-7, with a tentative D call TRBD2 (6 bases). With 6 bases removed from V and 3 bases from J, the gap between germline ends came to 13 bases. Looked up from germline, CDR1 is SGHDT and CDR2 is YYEEEE. The length of the CDR3 is 13 residues. The CDR3 DNA follows: TGTGCCAGCACCGTGACTAGGGGCTACGAGCAGTACTTC. It codes for CASTVTRGYEQYF.